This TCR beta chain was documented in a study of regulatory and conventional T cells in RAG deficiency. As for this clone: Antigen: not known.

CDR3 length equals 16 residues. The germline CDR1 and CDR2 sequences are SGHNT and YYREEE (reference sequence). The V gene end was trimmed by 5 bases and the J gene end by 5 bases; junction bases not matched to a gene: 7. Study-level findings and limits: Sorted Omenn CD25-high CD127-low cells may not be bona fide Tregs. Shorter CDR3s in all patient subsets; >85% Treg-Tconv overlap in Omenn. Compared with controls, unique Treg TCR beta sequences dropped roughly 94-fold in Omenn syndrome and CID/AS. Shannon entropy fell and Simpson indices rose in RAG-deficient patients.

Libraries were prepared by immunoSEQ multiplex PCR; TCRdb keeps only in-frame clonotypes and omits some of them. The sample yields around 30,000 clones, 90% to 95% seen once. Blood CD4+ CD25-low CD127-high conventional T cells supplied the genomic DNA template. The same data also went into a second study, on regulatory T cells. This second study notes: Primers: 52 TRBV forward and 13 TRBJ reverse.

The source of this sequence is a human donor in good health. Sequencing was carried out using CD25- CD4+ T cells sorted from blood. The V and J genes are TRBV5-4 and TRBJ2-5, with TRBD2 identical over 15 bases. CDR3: CASSPGLAGGRETQYF. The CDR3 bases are TGTGCCAGCAGTCCTGGACTAGCGGGGGGGCGGGAGACCCAGTACTTC. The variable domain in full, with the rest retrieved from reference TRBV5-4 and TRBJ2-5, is ETGVTQSPTHLIKTRGQQVTLRCSSQSGHNTVSWYQQALGQGPQFIFQYYREEENGRGNFPPRFSGLQFPNYSSELNVNALELDDSALYLCASSPGLAGGRETQYFGPGTRLLVL.